One and the same sample provided the 16 T cell receptor beta chains below, sequenced in a study of T cell repertoires in cytomegalovirus infection. Via MiXCR, TCRdb re-called the reads, giving one row per CDR3 protein. The sample includes 400,000 or so distinct CDR3 sequences, about 33% of them seen just once. The sequencing input was PBMCs. These receptors all stem from a human donor in good health (CMV status not recorded). Some clones in this sample may be carry-over from other donors' samples.

J is TRBJ1-1 and V is TRBV5-4, with 10 bases lining up with TRBD1. V shed 4 bases, J shed 5 bases, and the junction held 11 bases outside the gene matches. Germline V lookup: CDR1 SGHNT, CDR2 YYREEE (reference sequence). This CDR3 has 16 amino acids. Here the CDR3 reads CASSQGQGIDWTEAFF. The CDR3 nucleotides are TGTGCCAGCAGCCAGGGACAGGGGATCGATTGGACTGAAGCTTTCTTT.

V is TRBV30 and J is TRBJ2-1; D unresolved. Germline V CDR1 and CDR2: GTSNPN, SVGIG (reference sequence). The CDR3 is 11 residues long. Trimming cost V 5 bases and J 5 bases, with 7 bases left between them. CDR3 coding DNA: TGTGCCTGGCGCACCGACAATGAGCAGTTCTTC. Translating it yields CAWRTDNEQFF.

In the case of this clonotype: A read error may produce the germline difference seen at one junction end. This chain uses TRBV6-1 with TRBJ1-1, with a possible D match to TRBD1 (6 bases). The germline V gene has CDR1 MNHNS and CDR2 SASEGT. The CDR3 covers 15 residues. This chain's CDR3 is CASREGVWGLTEAFF. As DNA, the CDR3 is TGTGCCAGCCGTGAAGGGGTCTGGGGGCTCACTGAAGCTTTCTTT.

A remark on this clonotype: The conserved final phenylalanine or tryptophan is absent from the CDR3, which likely points to a read error. The chain carries TRBV7-2 and TRBJ1-2, with 7 bases matching TRBD1. Losses at the gene ends were 5 bases for V and 3 bases for J; bases not matched to a gene: 12. The CDR3 is 16 amino acids. The germline CDR1 and CDR2 sequences are SGHTA and FQGNSA. This chain's CDR3 is CASSPSGGQPYYGYTL. The CDR3 DNA sequence: TGTGCCAGCAGCCCCAGCGGGGGACAGCCCTACTATGGCTACACCTTA.

This chain joins TRBV24-1 and TRBJ1-2; TRBD1 might be the D (6 bases). Trimming shortened V by 4 bases and J by 7 bases, and 12 bases separated the two germline ends. The CDR3 covers 13 residues. The germline V gene has CDR1 KGHDR and CDR2 SFDVKD. The CDR3 region has the DNA TGTGCCACCAGTGAGGGGGACACCGCTGGCTACACCTTC. Translating gives CATSEGDTAGYTF.

The CDR3 DNA follows: TGTGCCACCAGCAGAGATGGCCGAGGGGGCACTCAGCCCCAGCATTTT. Translating it yields CATSRDGRGGTQPQHF. The genes are TRBV15 and TRBJ1-5; 7 nucleotides match TRBD1. The CDR3 contains 16 residues. In germline, CDR1 is LNHNV, CDR2 YYDKDF (reference sequence). V dropped 0 bases and J dropped 6; count of bases not matched to a gene: 8.

The chain recombines TRBV11-3 with TRBJ2-3, with 8 bases fitting TRBD2. The CDR3 covers 13 residues. Unmatched junction bases numbered 5, after V lost 1 base and J lost 11 bases. The germline V gene encodes CDR1 SGHNT and CDR2 YENEEA. CDR3 in amino acids: CASSLVAAGEQYF. The CDR3 nucleotides read TGTGCCAGCAGCTTAGTGGCAGCGGGGGAGCAGTATTTT.

The rearrangement links TRBV28 to TRBJ1-2; D might be TRBD1 (5 bases). This CDR3 comprises 11 residues. The V end lost 7 bases, the J end lost 7 bases, and 10 bases lay between the germline ends. Germline V gene sequence: CDR1 MDHEN, CDR2 SYDVKM. The chain's CDR3 is CASTVGRGYTF. The DNA of the CDR3 is TGTGCCAGCACGGTGGGACGTGGCTACACCTTC.

The chain uses TRBV7-8 and TRBJ2-1; 8 bases align to TRBD1. CDR3 length: 15 amino acids. From germline, CDR1 is SGHVS and CDR2 FQNEAQ. V lost 4 bases, J lost 7 bases, and 9 bases stayed unmatched. This CDR3 is CASSSNGDRGNEQFF. The CDR3 nucleotides read TGTGCCAGCAGCTCAAACGGAGACAGGGGAAATGAGCAGTTCTTC. Filled out from reference TRBV7-8 and TRBJ2-1, the complete variable domain reads GAGVSQSPRYKVAKRGQDVALRCDPISGHVSLFWYQQALGQGPEFLTYFQNEAQLDKSGLPSDRFFAERPEGSVSTLKIQRTQQEDSAVYLCASSSNGDRGNEQFFGPGTRLTVL.

This clonotype was seen a few times. V and J are TRBV6-6 and TRBJ2-3; D call uncertain. Per the germline V gene, CDR1 is MNHNY and CDR2 is SVGAGI (reference sequence). The CDR3 is 15 residues long. The V end lost 8 bases, the J end lost 2 bases, and 17 bases lay between the germline ends. CDR3 sequence reads: CASSPLGGFTDTQYF. CDR3 nucleotide sequence: TGTGCCAGCTCGCCGTTAGGTGGGTTCACAGATACGCAGTATTTT.

The genes are TRBV20-1 and TRBJ2-7; 7 bases align to TRBD2. CDR1 and CDR2 (germline): DFQATT, SNEGSKA (reference sequence). The V and J ends lost 0 bases and 0 bases, in that order; junction bases with no gene match: 5. The CDR3 extends over 15 amino acids. The DNA for the CDR3 is TGCAGTGCTAGAGATCAAGCTAGCGGCTCCTACGAGCAGTACTTC. This sequence encodes CSARDQASGSYEQYF.

The chain joins TRBV6-2 or TRBV6-3 to TRBJ1-1; D gene ambiguous. V lost 0 bases to trimming and J lost 0 bases, with 17 bases between them. Germline V gives CDR1 MNHEY, CDR2 SVGEGT. The CDR3 sequence is 18 residues long. The CDR3 sequence is CASSYSNFRLHMNTEAFF. CDR3 sequence (DNA): TGTGCCAGCAGTTACTCGAACTTCAGACTCCACATGAACACTGAAGCTTTCTTT.

Points on this clonotype: A junction end diverges from the germline sequence, so it may reflect a read error. CDR3 in amino acids: CVSSPRRSGIGGTDTQYF. CDR3 coding DNA: TGTGTCAGTAGTCCGCGCCGAAGTGGGATAGGGGGCACAGATACGCAGTATTTT. The chain couples TRBV19 to TRBJ2-3, with a tentative D call TRBD1 (5 bases). Germline V gene lookup returns CDR1 LNHDA and CDR2 SQIVND (reference sequence). CDR3 size: 18 residues.

V gene TRBV20-1 combines with J gene TRBJ1-5; D gene uncertain. The germline V gene encodes CDR1 DFQATT and CDR2 SNEGSKA (reference sequence). Trimming shortened V by 0 bases and J by 0 bases, and 12 bases separated the two germline ends. The CDR3 length is 16 residues. The CDR3 is CSARDGRGNSNQPQHF. CDR3 nucleotides: TGCAGTGCTAGAGACGGGCGTGGAAATAGCAATCAGCCCCAGCATTTT.

This chain joins TRBV19 and TRBJ1-2; D unclear. From germline, CDR1 is LNHDA and CDR2 SQIVND (reference sequence). This CDR3 region has 12 residues. Trimming left V 5 bases short and J 4 bases short, with 8 bases between. DNA for the CDR3: TGTGCCAGTAGTTCGGCAGGCTATGGCTACACCTTC. This sequence encodes CASSSAGYGYTF.

Notes on this clonotype: A read error is possible here, since a much larger clone lies one base away. This rearrangement joins TRBV7-8 to TRBJ2-7; 8 bases match TRBD1. Trimming removed 9 bases from V and 5 bases from J; junction bases left unmatched: 12. Germline V gene sequence: CDR1 SGHVS, CDR2 FQNEAQ. The CDR3 totals 14 residues. The CDR3, as DNA: TGTGCCAGAAGCAAGAACAGGGGGGAGGACGAGCAGTACTTC. Translating it yields CARSKNRGEDEQYF.